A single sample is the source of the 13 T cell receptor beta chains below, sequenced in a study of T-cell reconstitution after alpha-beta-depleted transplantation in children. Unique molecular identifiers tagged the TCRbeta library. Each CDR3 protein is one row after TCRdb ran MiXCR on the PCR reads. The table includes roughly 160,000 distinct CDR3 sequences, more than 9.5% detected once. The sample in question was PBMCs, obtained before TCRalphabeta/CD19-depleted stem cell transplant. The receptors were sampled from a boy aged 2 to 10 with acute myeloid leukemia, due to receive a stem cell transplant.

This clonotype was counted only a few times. CDR3 bases: TGTGCCAGCAGCCCCCATTGGTCAGGGATCCTCACTGAAGCTTTCTTT. It specifies CASSPHWSGILTEAFF. The chain uses TRBV7-9 and TRBJ1-1, with D tentatively TRBD1 (5 bases). The CDR3 loop spans 16 amino acids. Germline values: CDR1 SEHNR, CDR2 FQNEAQ (reference sequence). V was clipped by 5 bases and J by 4 bases, with 20 bases between them.

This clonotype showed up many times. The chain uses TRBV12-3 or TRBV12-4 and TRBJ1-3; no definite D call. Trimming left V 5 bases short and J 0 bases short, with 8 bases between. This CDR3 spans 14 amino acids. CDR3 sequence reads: CASSPTSSGNTIYF. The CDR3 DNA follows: TGTGCCAGCAGTCCTACGAGCTCTGGAAACACCATATATTTT.

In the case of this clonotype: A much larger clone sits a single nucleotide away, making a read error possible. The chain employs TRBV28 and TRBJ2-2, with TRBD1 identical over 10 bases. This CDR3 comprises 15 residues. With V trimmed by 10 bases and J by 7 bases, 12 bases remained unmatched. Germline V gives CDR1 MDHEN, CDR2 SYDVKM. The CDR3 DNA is TGTGCCAACAGCACCGGGACAGGGGATGTCGGGGAGCTGTTTTTT. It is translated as CANSTGTGDVGELFF. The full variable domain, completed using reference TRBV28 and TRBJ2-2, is DVKVTQSSRYLVKRTGEKVFLECVQDMDHENMFWYRQDPGLGLRLIYFSYDVKMKEKGDIPEGYSVSREKKERFSLILESASTNQTSMYLCANSTGTGDVGELFFGEGSRLTVL.

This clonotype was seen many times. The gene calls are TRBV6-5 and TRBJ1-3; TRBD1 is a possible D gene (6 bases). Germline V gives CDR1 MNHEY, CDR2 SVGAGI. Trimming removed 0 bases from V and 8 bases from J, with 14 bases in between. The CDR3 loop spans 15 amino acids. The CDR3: CASSYSRGVEDTIYF. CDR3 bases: TGTGCCAGCAGTTACTCTAGGGGGGTTGAAGACACCATATATTTT.

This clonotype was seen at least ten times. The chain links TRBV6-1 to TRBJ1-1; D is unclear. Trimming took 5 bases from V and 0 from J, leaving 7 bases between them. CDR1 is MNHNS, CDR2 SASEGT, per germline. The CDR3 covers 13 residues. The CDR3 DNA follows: TGTGCCAGCAGTCCCGGGCTGAACACTGAAGCTTTCTTT. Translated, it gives CASSPGLNTEAFF.

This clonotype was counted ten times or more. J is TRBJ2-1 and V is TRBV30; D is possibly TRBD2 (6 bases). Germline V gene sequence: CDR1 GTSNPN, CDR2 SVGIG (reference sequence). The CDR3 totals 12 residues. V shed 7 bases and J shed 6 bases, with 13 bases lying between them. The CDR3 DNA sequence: TGTGCCTTTCTTCTTAGCGGCAATGAGCAGTTCTTC. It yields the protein CAFLLSGNEQFF.

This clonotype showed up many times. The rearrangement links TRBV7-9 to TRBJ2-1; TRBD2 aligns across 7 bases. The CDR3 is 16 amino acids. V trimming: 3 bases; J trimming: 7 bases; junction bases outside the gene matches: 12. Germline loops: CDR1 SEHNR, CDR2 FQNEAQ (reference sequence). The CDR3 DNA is TGTGCCAGCAGCTTTGAACGCTTCGGGGGGAGGAATGAGCAGTTCTTC. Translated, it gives CASSFERFGGRNEQFF.

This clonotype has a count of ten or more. CDR3 nucleotide sequence: TGCGCCAGCAGCTTAGGGACAGGGGGGATCCTATGGTATGGCTACACCTTC. It is translated as CASSLGTGGILWYGYTF. This chain links TRBV5-1 with TRBJ1-2; 11 bases map to TRBD1. Germline V lookup: CDR1 SGHRS, CDR2 YFSETQ. The V gene end was trimmed by 2 bases and the J gene end by 5 bases; junction bases not matched to a gene: 11. The CDR3 extends over 17 amino acids.

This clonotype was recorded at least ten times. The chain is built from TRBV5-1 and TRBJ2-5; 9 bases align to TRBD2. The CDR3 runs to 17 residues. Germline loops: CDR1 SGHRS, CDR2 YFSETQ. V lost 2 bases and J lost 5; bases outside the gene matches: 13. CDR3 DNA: TGCGCCAGCAGCTTTAAGGCTAGCGGGATAAAGGGGGAGACCCAGTACTTC. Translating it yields CASSFKASGIKGETQYF.

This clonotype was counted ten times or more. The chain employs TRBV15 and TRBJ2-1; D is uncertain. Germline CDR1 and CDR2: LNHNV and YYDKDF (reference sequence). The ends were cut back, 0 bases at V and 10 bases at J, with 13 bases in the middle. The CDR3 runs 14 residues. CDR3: CATSRDQVSGEQFF. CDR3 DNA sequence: TGTGCCACCAGCAGAGATCAAGTTTCTGGCGAGCAGTTCTTC.

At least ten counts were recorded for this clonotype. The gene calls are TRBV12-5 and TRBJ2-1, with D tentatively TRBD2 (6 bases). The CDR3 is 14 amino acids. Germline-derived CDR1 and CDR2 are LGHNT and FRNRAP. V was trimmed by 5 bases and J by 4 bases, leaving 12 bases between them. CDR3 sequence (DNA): TGTGCTAGTGGTACAGGAGGGCCATACAATGAGCAGTTCTTC. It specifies CASGTGGPYNEQFF.

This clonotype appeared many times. The CDR3 protein is CASSLETANTGELFF. The DNA of the CDR3 is TGTGCCAGCAGTTTGGAAACAGCGAACACCGGGGAGCTGTTTTTT. The V call is TRBV12-3 or TRBV12-4, the J call TRBJ2-2; D unresolved. The CDR3 loop spans 15 amino acids. V lost 3 bases, J lost 0 bases, and 8 bases lay in between.

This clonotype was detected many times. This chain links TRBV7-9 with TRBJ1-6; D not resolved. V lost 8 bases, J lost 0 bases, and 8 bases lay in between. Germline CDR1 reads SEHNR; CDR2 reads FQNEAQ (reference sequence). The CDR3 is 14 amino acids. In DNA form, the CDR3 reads TGTGCCAGCGGGAGGAGCTCCTATAATTCACCCCTCCACTTT. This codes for CASGRSSYNSPLHF.